The present T cell receptor (beta chain) was sequenced within a study of post-analysis software for immune sequencing data. Study-wide results and caveats: F measure showed strong co-clustering of same-batch samples. Patients carried roughly 5 TRBV segments more frequently than controls did, and TRBV5-6, TRBV5-1 and TRBV20-1 were among them.

Worth noting for this clonotype: Its antigen is unidentified.

The V gene end was trimmed by 5 bases and the J gene end by 4 bases; junction bases not matched to a gene: 10. CDR3 size: 15 residues. Per the germline V gene, CDR1 is DFQATT and CDR2 is SNEGSKA (reference sequence). Incorporated into the TCR beta cDNA libraries were unique molecular identifiers, which served to reduce PCR and sequencing biases. Via MiXCR, TCRdb re-called the PCR reads, giving one row per CDR3 protein. The sample has roughly 700,000 distinct CDR3 sequences, about 32% seen once; the top ten hold around 0.55%. The V and J genes are TRBV20-1 and TRBJ2-1; TRBD2 matches 8 bases. This TCR was sampled from a girl under 18 with multiple sclerosis. Sequenced sample: blood. CDR3 bases: TGCAGTGCTCGCCGAACTAGCGGTGTATACAATGAGCAGTTCTTC. Amino acids: CSARRTSGVYNEQFF.